This T cell receptor beta chain originates from a study of immune cell composition in non-small cell lung cancer. About this clone: Its antigen is unknown.

Normal lung sampling was at least 3 cm from the tumour, as distant as possible. Template was genomic DNA from frozen, unsorted single-cell suspensions. Only in-frame clones appear in the TCRdb table, and some are missing; sequencing was by immunoSEQ multiplex PCR. The table lists nearly 6,000 clones, about 85% of them singletons. Study outcomes and limitations: Adenocarcinomas with higher top tumour-associated clone frequency had more reactive TILs. Tumour-reactive clones were not shown to match dominant in vivo tumour clones.

The clonotype originates from a human donor with non-small cell lung cancer. Source material: non-adjacent lung tissue.

CDR3 region: CASSRDWGDTDTQYF. The DNA for the CDR3 is TGTGCCAGTAGCCGTGACTGGGGGGACACAGATACGCAGTATTTT. The chain recombines TRBV9 with TRBJ2-3; maybe TRBD2 (6 bases). Germline CDR1 SGDLS, CDR2 YYNGEE. V was trimmed by 8 bases and J by 2 bases, leaving 18 bases between them. The CDR3 loop spans 15 amino acids.